The clone carrying this T cell receptor (beta chain) was detected a few times. The target antigen is unknown. TCRdb processed the 5' RACE reads anew with MiXCR; each CDR3 protein has one entry. The sample holds a few hundred thousand distinct CDR3 sequences; approximately 21% are singletons and the top ten take more than 13%. CDR3 length: 16 residues. Trimming removed 4 bases at V and 3 bases at J, with 19 bases between. Germline V gene lookup returns CDR1 DFQATT and CDR2 SNEGSKA (reference sequence). This specimen belongs to a study of T cells after yellow fever vaccination. Broader study findings: From the bulk population, abundant clonotypes could contaminate and appear within FACS-sorted repertoires. Clonotype sharing between CD4 and CD8 compartments was small. Subsequent to the booster, the majority of primary-vaccination clones reappeared (around 96% CD4, more than 70% CD8).

The input for sequencing was PBMCs, taken 15 days after the yellow fever booster vaccination. The receptor was isolated from a man younger than 40 who received the YFV17D yellow fever vaccine. This chain uses TRBV20-1 with TRBJ2-1, with D perhaps TRBD2 (7 bases). In DNA, the CDR3 is TGCAGTGCTACGACCGCGGGGGCCAAGGGCTACAATGAGCAGTTCTTC. Encoded protein: CSATTAGAKGYNEQFF.